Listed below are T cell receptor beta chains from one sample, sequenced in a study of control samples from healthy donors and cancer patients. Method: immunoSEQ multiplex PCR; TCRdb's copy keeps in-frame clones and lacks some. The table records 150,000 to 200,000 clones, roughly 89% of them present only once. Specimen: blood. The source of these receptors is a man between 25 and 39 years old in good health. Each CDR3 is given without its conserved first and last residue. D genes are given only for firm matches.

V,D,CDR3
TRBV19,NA,ASKSGENAF
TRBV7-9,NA,ASTALLKDGYT
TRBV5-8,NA,ASSASRDVRTDTQY
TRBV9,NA,ASSPNSLEGEKLF
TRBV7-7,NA,ASSLGGGGGTDTQY
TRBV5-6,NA,ASSFGTGTYGYT
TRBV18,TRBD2,ASSQGLAEIDEQY
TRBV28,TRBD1,ASSLLDRGRVRYYNGQF
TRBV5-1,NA,ASSFWEGMNTEAF
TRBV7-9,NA,ASSLGTNTEAF
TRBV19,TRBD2,ASSGGGVATGELF
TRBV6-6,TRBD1,ASSSGQGSTGELF
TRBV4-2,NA,ASSQDTSTDTQY
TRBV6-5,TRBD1,ASSYGTGGSPSEAF
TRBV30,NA,AWRSKGLTSNTGELF
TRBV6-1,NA,ASSEDEQQY
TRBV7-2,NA,ASSLRGDPYNEQF
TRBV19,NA,ASIHLAKNIQY
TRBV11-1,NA,ASSFRGMGVEQF